Shown below are 21 T cell receptor beta chains from a single sample sequenced in a study of a mutant IDH1 vaccine in newly diagnosed glioma. Their antigens remain unidentified. The sample's time point: week 35, safety follow-up. Each dose delivered 300 ug of mutant IDH1 20-mer peptide subcutaneously with imiquimod. Sequencing was performed with immunoSEQ multiplex PCR; in TCRdb, only in-frame clones are kept and a portion is missing. The sample lists around 41,000 clones; roughly nine tenths were seen once. The source was PBMCs, collected from a glioma patient whose treatment included an IDH1 peptide vaccine. The receptors derive from a man aged 35 to 55 with glioma.

The chain joins TRBV28 to TRBJ1-2; D unclear. Deletions cut 2 bases from V and 0 bases from J, with 10 bases between. The CDR3 runs to 15 residues. Germline lookup yields CDR1 MDHEN and CDR2 SYDVKM. Here the CDR3 DNA reads TGTGCCAGCAGTTTAGACTCCCGCCCTAACTATGGCTACACCTTC. Translated: CASSLDSRPNYGYTF.

This clone came up once. The genes are TRBV11-2 and TRBJ2-7; 11 bases align to TRBD2. Germline CDR1 reads SGHAT; CDR2 reads FQNNGV. The CDR3 spans 15 residues. The trim removed 5 bases at V and 3 bases at J, leaving 6 bases unmatched. In nucleotides, the CDR3 is TGTGCCAGCAGCACCGGGACTAGCGGTATCTACGAGCAGTACTTC. Residues: CASSTGTSGIYEQYF.

The chain is built from TRBV5-1 and TRBJ2-5, with 9 bases matching TRBD1. CDR1 SGHRS and CDR2 YFSETQ come from the germline V gene. With V trimmed by 6 bases and J by 4 bases, 10 bases remained unmatched. The CDR3 runs to 15 residues. Here the CDR3 reads CASKLRGQGVETQYF. CDR3 in DNA: TGCGCCAGCAAACTACGGGGACAGGGAGTAGAGACCCAGTACTTC.

This chain joins TRBV6-5 and TRBJ1-2; maybe TRBD1 (5 bases). The length of the CDR3 is 16 residues. The germline V gene has CDR1 MNHEY and CDR2 SVGAGI. The V end lost 0 bases, the J end lost 9 bases, and 20 bases lay between the germline ends. The CDR3 spells CASSYSNWGPGSRYTF. Here the CDR3 DNA reads TGTGCCAGCAGTTACTCGAATTGGGGACCGGGGAGCCGCTACACCTTC.

A single count supports this clone. The chain employs TRBV19 and TRBJ1-5, with D possibly being TRBD1 (5 bases). The germline V gene encodes CDR1 LNHDA and CDR2 SQIVND (reference sequence). V shed 5 bases and J shed 6 bases, with 17 bases lying between them. The CDR3 runs to 15 residues. CDR3 sequence reads: CASSLGGGIGQPQHF. The CDR3 nucleotides read TGTGCCAGTAGTCTGGGGGGGGGAATTGGTCAGCCCCAGCATTTT.

The chain employs TRBV19 and TRBJ1-2; TRBD1 agrees at 10 bases. V trimming: 6 bases; J trimming: 4 bases; junction bases outside the gene matches: 5. CDR1 is LNHDA, CDR2 SQIVND, per germline (reference sequence). The CDR3 covers 14 residues. CDR3 coding DNA: TGTGCCAGTAGGGCGGGACAGGGGACCTATGGCTACACCTTC. Its translation is CASRAGQGTYGYTF. The entire variable domain, with the rest obtained from reference TRBV19 and TRBJ1-2, is as follows: DGGITQSPKYLFRKEGQNVTLSCEQNLNHDAMYWYRQDPGQGLRLIYYSQIVNDFQKGDIAEGYSVSREKKESFPLTVTSAQKNPTAFYLCASRAGQGTYGYTFGSGTRLTVV.

The sample holds one count of this clone. The V gene is TRBV21-1, the J gene TRBJ1-2. TRBV21-1 is tagged as a pseudogene. The CDR3 has 14 amino acids. The CDR3 DNA follows: TGTGCCAGCAGCAAAGCGCGGCAGGGACGTGGCTACACCTTC. This encodes CASSKARQGRGYTF.

The chain has TRBV6-6 and TRBJ1-2; D ambiguous. The germline V and J ends were trimmed by 4 bases and 4 bases, with 16 bases remaining between them. Per the germline V gene, CDR1 is MNHNY and CDR2 is SVGAGI (reference sequence). The length of the CDR3 is 15 residues. The CDR3 DNA reads TGTGCCAGCAGTTTCCCCTCCCCGACTCCCTATGGCTACACCTTC. Its translation: CASSFPSPTPYGYTF.

The rearrangement links TRBV4-2 to TRBJ2-1; D remains unclear. The V end lost 0 bases, the J end lost 10 bases, and 7 bases lay between the germline ends. Germline loops: CDR1 LGHNA, CDR2 YNFKEQ. This CDR3 is built from 12 residues. CDR3 sequence (DNA): TGTGCCAGCAGCCAAGATCGGCTAGAGCAGTTCTTC. Translation gives CASSQDRLEQFF.

V gene TRBV15 combines with J gene TRBJ2-2; D is unclear. This CDR3 is 14 amino acids long. CDR1 and CDR2 (germline): LNHNV, YYDKDF (reference sequence). Trimming left V 2 bases short and J 7 bases short, with 11 bases between. In DNA, the CDR3 is TGTGCCACCAGCAGAACTCGGTTGGGCGGGGAGCTGTTTTTT. It translates to CATSRTRLGGELFF.

This rearrangement joins TRBV6-5 to TRBJ1-2; D ambiguous. V lost 6 bases, J lost 4 bases, and 12 bases lay in between. Germline V gives CDR1 MNHEY, CDR2 SVGAGI. There are 13 residues in the CDR3. This CDR3 is CASSQGQVYGYTF. The CDR3 coding sequence is TGTGCCAGCAGCCAAGGGCAGGTCTATGGCTACACCTTC.

The rearrangement joins TRBV2 to TRBJ2-5, with a possible D match to TRBD1 (6 bases). This CDR3 has 14 residues. V lost 8 bases to trimming and J lost 5 bases, with 18 bases between them. Germline V CDR1 and CDR2: SNHLY, FYNNEI. The CDR3 DNA reads as TGTGCCAGCTGCTGGGACAACGGGTCGGAGACCCAGTACTTC. It is translated as CASCWDNGSETQYF.

V and J are TRBV14 and TRBJ1-4, with TRBD1 as a possible D gene (6 bases). Germline V CDR1 and CDR2: SGHDN, FVKESK. The CDR3 totals 17 residues. Trimming took 0 bases from V and 7 from J, leaving 18 bases between them. CDR3 sequence: CASSQDLGGLRREKLFF. In DNA form, the CDR3 reads TGTGCCAGCAGCCAAGATTTAGGGGGGCTTCGTCGTGAAAAACTGTTTTTT.

The chain links TRBV6-1 to TRBJ1-5; D is perhaps TRBD1 (6 bases). Trimming took off 4 bases at V and 6 bases at J, with 10 bases between the two ends. Germline lookup yields CDR1 MNHNS and CDR2 SASEGT. This CDR3 has 13 residues. The DNA for the CDR3 is TGTGCCAGCAGTGTCCCAGGGGTTCAGCCCCAGCATTTT. Translation: CASSVPGVQPQHF.

The chain has TRBV28 and TRBJ1-1; D call uncertain. Looked up from germline, CDR1 is MDHEN and CDR2 is SYDVKM. The CDR3 contains 10 residues. CDR3 residues: CDLLPGEAFF. CDR3 in DNA: TGTGATCTCCTCCCCGGGGAAGCTTTCTTT.

The chain is built from TRBV5-1 and TRBJ2-3; TRBD2 matches at 7 bases. This CDR3 has 15 amino acids. V was pared by 2 bases and J by 6 bases, with 9 bases of the junction left unmatched. Germline V gene lookup returns CDR1 SGHRS and CDR2 YFSETQ. This CDR3 reads CASSFSAGPGDTQYF. The CDR3 region has the DNA TGCGCCAGCAGCTTCTCAGCGGGGCCCGGGGATACGCAGTATTTT.

The gene calls are TRBV7-9 and TRBJ1-5, with a possible D match to TRBD1 (5 bases). With 2 bases removed from V and 1 base from J, the gap between germline ends came to 9 bases. Per the germline V gene, CDR1 is SEHNR and CDR2 is FQNEAQ (reference sequence). The CDR3 contains 15 residues. CDR3 sequence: CASSLMGESNQPQHF. DNA for the CDR3: TGTGCCAGCAGCTTAATGGGGGAAAGCAATCAGCCCCAGCATTTT.

This sequence joins TRBV15 and TRBJ2-5, with D unclear. The CDR3 runs to 13 residues. Looked up from germline, CDR1 is LNHNV and CDR2 is YYDKDF (reference sequence). Trimming stripped 2 bases from V and 6 bases from J, with 10 bases between. This CDR3 is CATSRPPGKTQYF. The CDR3 DNA sequence: TGTGCCACCAGCAGACCCCCCGGAAAGACCCAGTACTTC.

V gene TRBV10-1 combines with J gene TRBJ1-3; TRBD1 matches 10 bases. Unmatched junction bases numbered 7, after V lost 4 bases and J lost 7 bases. Per the germline V gene, CDR1 is WNHNN and CDR2 is SYGVQD (reference sequence). This CDR3 spans 15 amino acids. The CDR3 nucleotides are TGCGCCAGCAGTGTCATCTCGGGACAGGGGAACACCATATATTTT. It specifies CASSVISGQGNTIYF.

V gene TRBV2 combines with J gene TRBJ2-3; 8 bases align to TRBD2. Germline loops: CDR1 SNHLY, CDR2 FYNNEI. The length of the CDR3 is 16 residues. The J segment lost 1 base and the V segment lost 5 bases, leaving 8 bases of the junction unmatched. CDR3 nucleotide sequence: TGTGCCAGCAGTAGGACTAGCCGGGCGGGCACAGATACGCAGTATTTT. The encoded protein is CASSRTSRAGTDTQYF.

The V call is TRBV20-1, the J call TRBJ1-5, with TRBD1 as a possible D gene (5 bases). Germline V gives CDR1 DFQATT, CDR2 SNEGSKA (reference sequence). CDR3 length: 10 residues. V lost 5 bases, J lost 11 bases, and 10 bases lay in between. The DNA for the CDR3 is TGCAGTGCTGGGGGAGGGGCCCAGCATTTT. As protein: CSAGGGAQHF.